Listed here are 20 T cell receptor beta chains from one sample, sequenced in a study of T-cell memory formation after mild COVID-19. Each CDR3 protein is one row after TCRdb ran MiXCR on the 5' RACE reads. Of about 470,000 distinct CDR3 sequences detected, approximately 23% appear once; the ten largest clones hold roughly an eighth. The source material was PBMCs or a T cell subset sorted from them (not recorded which). These receptor sequences come from an adult woman who had mild COVID-19 (a few samples of this study predate the infection). Cell type and time point are not known.

The V call is TRBV25-1, the J call TRBJ2-3, with TRBD2 matching over 8 bases. The germline CDR1 and CDR2 sequences are MGHDK and SYGVNS. Germline trimming cut 7 bases from V and 1 base from J; bases unmatched to any gene: 7. The CDR3 length is 15 residues. CDR3 sequence reads: CASNGAGARTDTQYF. The CDR3 DNA is TGTGCCAGCAATGGAGCGGGAGCTCGCACAGATACGCAGTATTTT.

The V and J genes are TRBV29-1 and TRBJ2-2, with 7 bases identical to TRBD1. The CDR3 extends over 14 amino acids. Germline loops: CDR1 SQVTM, CDR2 ANQGSEA. J was trimmed by 1 base and V by 5 bases; bases with no gene match: 4. The chain's CDR3 is CSVSRTGNTGELFF. DNA for the CDR3: TGCAGCGTTTCCCGGACAGGGAACACCGGGGAGCTGTTTTTT.

The CDR3 DNA reads as TGTGCCAGCAGCAATTGGAGAGGGGCCAGGGGGCCGAATGAGCAGTTCTTC. It codes for CASSNWRGARGPNEQFF. The chain has TRBV21-1 and TRBJ2-1; the D call in the table, TRBD1, was not verified against the DNA. TRBV21-1 is reported as a pseudogene. The CDR3 contains 17 residues.

The sample holds a few counts of this clonotype. The chain uses TRBV20-1 and TRBJ2-7; D remains ambiguous. V was shortened by 5 bases and J by 0 bases, with 14 bases between the two germline ends. Per germline, CDR1 DFQATT and CDR2 SNEGSKA (reference sequence). The CDR3 has 14 amino acids. The CDR3 sequence is CSAPSSRSSYEQYF. Here the CDR3 DNA reads TGCAGTGCTCCCTCGAGTAGGAGCTCCTACGAGCAGTACTTC.

The V and J genes are TRBV20-1 and TRBJ2-3; no clear D gene. CDR1 is DFQATT, CDR2 SNEGSKA, per germline (reference sequence). CDR3 size: 14 residues. With 6 bases removed from V and 4 bases from J, the gap between germline ends came to 17 bases. The CDR3 bases are TGCAGTGCCCCGCCGGGTGGGCCTGCAGATACGCAGTATTTT. It specifies CSAPPGGPADTQYF.

V is TRBV7-9 and J is TRBJ2-7, with D possibly being TRBD2 (7 bases). Germline values: CDR1 SEHNR, CDR2 FQNEAQ (reference sequence). The CDR3 has 15 amino acids. V was shortened by 0 bases and J by 6 bases, with 15 bases between the two germline ends. Written as DNA, the CDR3 is TGTGCCAGCAGCTTAGCGGAGGTTCGGGGGGCCGAGCAGTACTTC. This sequence encodes CASSLAEVRGAEQYF.

This clonotype occurred a few times. The chain employs TRBV5-1 and TRBJ1-2; D unresolved. This CDR3 region has 14 residues. Per the germline V gene, CDR1 is SGHRS and CDR2 is YFSETQ. V was pared by 4 bases and J by 3 bases, with 13 bases between. The CDR3 loop is CASSLSEGDYGYTF. For the CDR3, the DNA is TGCGCCAGCAGCCTCTCAGAGGGAGACTATGGCTACACCTTC. Variable domain in full (rest from reference TRBV5-1 and TRBJ1-2): KAGVTQTPRYLIKTRGQQVTLSCSPISGHRSVSWYQQTPGQGLQFLFEYFSETQRNKGNFPGRFSGRQFSNSRSEMNVSTLELGDSALYLCASSLSEGDYGYTFGSGTRLTVV.

For the CDR3, the DNA is TGTGCCAGCAGGGACCTGACAGGGAAAAATGAGCAGTTCTTC. Protein product: CASRDLTGKNEQFF. The rearrangement uses TRBV2 and TRBJ2-1; 7 bases fit TRBD1. The CDR3 runs 14 residues. With 6 bases clipped from V and 7 bases from J, the junction kept 9 bases outside the gene matches. The germline V gene has CDR1 SNHLY and CDR2 FYNNEI.

The gene calls are TRBV7-6 and TRBJ2-7; 9 positions agree with TRBD2. Per the germline V gene, CDR1 is SGHVS and CDR2 is FNYEAQ. This CDR3 is built from 16 residues. V lost 0 bases and J lost 0; bases outside the gene matches: 3. The DNA of the CDR3 is TGTGCCAGCAGCTTAGCGGGCGGGGGGGCCTCCTACGAGCAGTACTTC. This codes for CASSLAGGGASYEQYF.

This clonotype was counted at least ten times. In nucleotides, the CDR3 is TGTGCCAGCAGCACCCTGGGGACTAGAAGGGCCGGGGAGCTGTTTTTT. Translating gives CASSTLGTRRAGELFF. The gene calls are TRBV9 and TRBJ2-2; TRBD2 agrees at 8 bases. The germline CDR1 and CDR2 sequences are SGDLS and YYNGEE. The CDR3 extends over 16 amino acids. The V segment lost 4 bases and the J segment 6 bases; nucleotides outside the gene matches: 11.

The chain combines TRBV21-1 with TRBJ2-5; the D segment call TRBD2 is taken from the table without a DNA check. TRBV21-1 constitutes a pseudogene. The CDR3 covers 19 residues. The CDR3 bases are TGTGCCAGCAGCAAGCATCCCCAAAGACTAGCGGGGGGTAAAGAGACCCAGTACTTC. Translated, it gives CASSKHPQRLAGGKETQYF.

CDR3 in DNA: TGCAGGGCGTTGGCCGGGGAGAACACTGAAGCTTTCTTT. Protein product: CRALAGENTEAFF. The chain employs TRBV20-1 and TRBJ1-1; D unresolved. The length of the CDR3 is 13 residues. Germline CDR1 reads DFQATT; CDR2 reads SNEGSKA (reference sequence).

This clonotype appeared a few times. This chain joins TRBV20-1 and TRBJ1-1, with D tentatively TRBD1 (5 bases). The CDR3 contains 11 residues. Germline CDR1 is DFQATT and CDR2 is SNEGSKA (reference sequence). V was cut by 6 bases and J by 4 bases, with 9 bases left in between. This chain's CDR3 is CSAGRATEAFF. The CDR3 nucleotides are TGCAGTGCCGGCAGGGCCACTGAAGCTTTCTTT.

This clonotype was counted between two and nine times. The V and J genes are TRBV12-3 or TRBV12-4 and TRBJ2-2; the match to TRBD1 covers 9 bases. Trimming removed 6 bases from V and 3 bases from J; junction bases left unmatched: 5. This CDR3 contains 15 residues. The CDR3 DNA reads TGTGCCAGCAGCCTCCGGGACAGGGACACCGGGGAGCTGTTTTTT. Translation: CASSLRDRDTGELFF.

This clonotype was seen more than once but under ten times. The chain has TRBV20-1 and TRBJ2-7; maybe TRBD2 (5 bases). Germline V gene sequence: CDR1 DFQATT, CDR2 SNEGSKA (reference sequence). The CDR3 runs to 13 residues. V was clipped by 4 bases and J by 3 bases, with 13 bases between them. CDR3 bases: TGCAGTGCTAACGGGGTTACGGGCTACGAGCAGTACTTC. Its protein is CSANGVTGYEQYF.

This clonotype was picked up a small number of times. V is TRBV4-2 and J is TRBJ1-2; the match to TRBD1 covers 9 bases. The CDR3 totals 17 residues. The V and J ends lost 2 bases and 4 bases, in that order; junction bases with no gene match: 11. Germline CDR1 is LGHNA and CDR2 is YNFKEQ. CDR3 residues: CASSQYNRDRASYGYTF. The CDR3 nucleotides read TGTGCCAGCAGCCAATACAATCGGGACAGGGCTTCCTATGGCTACACCTTC.

The CDR3 sequence: CSARVEIPYNEQFF. The DNA for the CDR3 is TGCAGTGCTAGAGTAGAGATTCCCTACAATGAGCAGTTCTTC. This sequence joins TRBV20-1 and TRBJ2-1; D is uncertain. V lost 1 base and J lost 2, with 9 bases in between. CDR1 and CDR2 from the germline V gene are DFQATT and SNEGSKA (reference sequence). The CDR3 has 14 residues.

The chain is built from TRBV6-2 or TRBV6-3 and TRBJ2-7, with 11 bases fitting TRBD2. V lost 6 bases, J lost 7 bases, and 11 bases stayed unmatched. The CDR3 is 15 residues long. The germline V gene encodes CDR1 MNHEY and CDR2 SVGEGT. The CDR3 here is CASRERLAGPYEQYF. DNA for the CDR3: TGTGCCAGCAGAGAACGACTAGCGGGACCGTATGAGCAGTACTTC.

Of note for this clonotype: The junction does not match germline at one end; this may be a read error. The rearrangement joins TRBV3-1 to TRBJ2-7; TRBD2 matches at 10 bases. Germline loops: CDR1 LGHDT, CDR2 YNNKEL (reference sequence). The CDR3 is 16 amino acids. The CDR3 here is CASSHIAGGRSNEQHF. The DNA of the CDR3 is TGTGCCAGCAGCCACATAGCGGGAGGAAGGAGCAACGAGCAGCACTTC.

With regard to this clonotype: The junction departs from the called germline gene at one end, perhaps through a read error. V is TRBV6-5 and J is TRBJ2-5; no clear D gene. Germline CDR1 is MNHEY and CDR2 is SVGAGI. CDR3 length: 14 residues. In DNA, the CDR3 is TGTTCCAGCAGTACAGTGACACTGCCGGAGACCCAGTACTTC. Protein sequence: CSSSTVTLPETQYF.